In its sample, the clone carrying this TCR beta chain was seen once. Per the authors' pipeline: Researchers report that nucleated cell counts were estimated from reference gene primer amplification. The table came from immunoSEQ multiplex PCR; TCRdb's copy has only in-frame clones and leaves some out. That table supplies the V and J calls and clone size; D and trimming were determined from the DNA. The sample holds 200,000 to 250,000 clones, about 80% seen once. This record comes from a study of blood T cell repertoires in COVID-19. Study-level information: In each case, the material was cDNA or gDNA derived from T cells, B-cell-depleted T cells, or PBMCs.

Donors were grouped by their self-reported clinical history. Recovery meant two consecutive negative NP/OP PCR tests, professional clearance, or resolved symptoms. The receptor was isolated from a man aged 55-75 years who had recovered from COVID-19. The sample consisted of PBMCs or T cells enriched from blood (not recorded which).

The chain's CDR3 is CASSPPVPRAGQGSGANVLTF. In DNA, the CDR3 is TGTGCCAGCAGTCCACCTGTTCCAAGGGCAGGACAGGGGTCCGGGGCCAACGTCCTGACTTTC. V and J are TRBV27 and TRBJ2-6, with TRBD1 matching 9 bases. V was clipped by 5 bases and J by 4 bases; unmatched bases: 21. The germline V gene has CDR1 MNHEY and CDR2 SMNVEV (reference sequence). The CDR3 is 21 amino acids.